This paragraph covers one TCR beta chain sequence. Produced via immunoSEQ multiplex PCR; TCRdb's table is partial and in-frame only. This sample has a few million clones, with roughly 92% found just once. This sample was included in a study of shared clonotypes between healthy human individuals. CDR3 length equals 11 residues. The germline CDR1 and CDR2 sequences are SNHLY and FYNNEI. Germline trimming cut 11 bases from V and 9 bases from J; bases unmatched to any gene: 7. The J gene is TRBJ2-7, the V gene TRBV2, with TRBD1 matching 10 bases. Sequencing was performed on naive CD4+ T cells sorted from blood. Specified subset: CD45RA+ positively selected. This TCR derives from a man aged 18-30 years in good health. The CDR3 loop reads CAGRGDRGQYF. In DNA form, the CDR3 reads TGTGCCGGCCGCGGGGACAGGGGGCAGTACTTC.